A single sample is the source of the 21 T cell receptor beta chains below, sequenced in a study of blood T cell repertoires in COVID-19. Sequencing used immunoSEQ multiplex PCR; TCRdb keeps in-frame clones, though not all of them. There are around 200,000 clones in the sample; around nine tenths occur only once, and 5.5% to 7.5% lies in the top ten. Specimen: peripheral blood. The receptors shown here come from a man in his 60s who had recovered from COVID-19.

V gene TRBV19 combines with J gene TRBJ2-3; TRBD2 aligns across 8 bases. Germline assignment: CDR1 LNHDA and CDR2 SQIVND (reference sequence). CDR3 size: 17 residues. V lost 11 bases to trimming and J lost 4 bases; unmatched junction nucleotides: 20. The CDR3 sequence is CASAYGGGNSGADTQYF. The CDR3 DNA reads TGTGCCTCGGCGTACGGCGGGGGGAATTCGGGGGCAGATACGCAGTATTTT.

The V call is TRBV19, the J call TRBJ1-2, with D tentatively TRBD1 (6 bases). The CDR3 is 13 amino acids. Between the trimmed V and J ends, which lost 7 bases and 5 bases, there was a span of 14 bases. The germline CDR1 and CDR2 sequences are LNHDA and SQIVND (reference sequence). This chain's CDR3 is CASNIAGEYGYTF. The CDR3 DNA sequence: TGTGCCAGTAATATTGCAGGGGAGTATGGCTACACCTTC. The whole variable domain, filled in from reference TRBV19 and TRBJ1-2, reads DGGITQSPKYLFRKEGQNVTLSCEQNLNHDAMYWYRQDPGQGLRLIYYSQIVNDFQKGDIAEGYSVSREKKESFPLTVTSAQKNPTAFYLCASNIAGEYGYTFGSGTRLTVV.

The rearrangement links TRBV29-1 to TRBJ1-3, with no clear D. The germline V gene encodes CDR1 SQVTM and CDR2 ANQGSEA. CDR3 length: 12 residues. With 7 bases removed from V and 3 bases from J, the gap between germline ends came to 10 bases. The CDR3 here is CSARSGGNTIYF. The CDR3, as DNA: TGCAGCGCGAGATCAGGTGGAAACACCATATATTTT.

This chain joins TRBV6-5 and TRBJ2-7; maybe TRBD2 (7 bases). Trimming shortened V by 4 bases and J by 4 bases, and 20 bases separated the two germline ends. The CDR3 consists of 16 residues. CDR1 MNHEY and CDR2 SVGAGI come from the germline V gene. For the CDR3, the DNA is TGTGCCAGCAGTTGGCCGATGGGAGCGGGACAATACGAGCAGTACTTC. This translates into CASSWPMGAGQYEQYF.

The CDR3 nucleotides are TGTGCCAGCTCAGAACTAGTACAGGGTACGCAGTATTTT. Encoded protein: CASSELVQGTQYF. The gene calls are TRBV18 and TRBJ2-3; weak D call: TRBD1 (6 bases). The CDR3 is made up of 13 amino acids. Trimming pared 5 bases from V and 8 bases from J, leaving 14 bases between. In germline, CDR1 is KGHSH, CDR2 LQKENI.

J is TRBJ1-4 and V is TRBV28; D uncertain. Germline V lookup: CDR1 MDHEN, CDR2 SYDVKM. There are 11 residues in the CDR3. The V and J ends lost 4 bases and 8 bases respectively, with 5 bases between them. The CDR3 reads CASSSREKLFF. The CDR3 DNA follows: TGTGCCAGCAGTTCGCGAGAAAAACTGTTTTTT.

The V gene is TRBV4-3, the J gene TRBJ1-4, with D possibly matching TRBD1 (6 bases). Deletions cut 0 bases from V and 2 bases from J, with 13 bases between. The germline V gene has CDR1 LGHNA and CDR2 YSLEER. The CDR3 totals 17 residues. CDR3 region: CASSQDNRVATNEKLFF. Here the CDR3 DNA reads TGCGCCAGCAGCCAAGATAACAGGGTGGCTACTAATGAAAAACTGTTTTTT.

This clone has just one count. The CDR3 DNA reads as TGTGCCAGCAGCTTGGGCACATATAGCAATCAGCCCCAGCATTTT. Protein sequence: CASSLGTYSNQPQHF. The chain combines TRBV7-2 with TRBJ1-5; D is unresolved. The germline CDR1 and CDR2 sequences are SGHTA and FQGNSA. The CDR3 is 15 amino acids. Trimming shortened V by 3 bases and J by 0 bases, and 9 bases separated the two germline ends.

This clone has only a few counts. This chain connects TRBV28 to TRBJ1-4; 11 bases line up with TRBD1. CDR1 and CDR2 (germline): MDHEN, SYDVKM. The CDR3 has 14 residues. Trimming took 6 bases from V and 8 from J; bases not matched to a gene: 5. The CDR3 DNA reads as TGTGCCAGCAGACCGGGACAGGGGGGCGAAAAACTGTTTTTT. Translating it yields CASRPGQGGEKLFF. The complete variable domain, with remaining parts taken from reference TRBV28 and TRBJ1-4, reads DVKVTQSSRYLVKRTGEKVFLECVQDMDHENMFWYRQDPGLGLRLIYFSYDVKMKEKGDIPEGYSVSREKKERFSLILESASTNQTSMYLCASRPGQGGEKLFFGSGTQLSVL.

The chain carries TRBV4-3 and TRBJ1-6; TRBD1 is a possible D gene (5 bases). The V and J ends lost 8 bases and 7 bases respectively, with 15 bases between them. The CDR3 is made up of 14 amino acids. Looked up from germline, CDR1 is LGHNA and CDR2 is YSLEER. The DNA of the CDR3 is TGCGCCAGCGGATTCGGCCAGGGAAATTCACCCCTCCACTTT. Translated: CASGFGQGNSPLHF.

The CDR3 region has the DNA TGTGCCAGCTCACCCGGTCAGGGGGTGGCTGAAGCTTTCTTT. This gives the protein CASSPGQGVAEAFF. The chain recombines TRBV18 with TRBJ1-1, with 7 bases aligning to TRBD1. Trimming cost V 3 bases and J 6 bases; bases outside gene matches: 7. CDR1 is KGHSH, CDR2 LQKENI, per germline. The CDR3 has 14 amino acids.

The chain combines TRBV5-3 with TRBJ1-1; a possible D gene is TRBD1 (5 bases). TRBV5-3 counts as an open reading frame of uncertain function. The CDR3 is made up of 13 amino acids. V lost 3 bases to trimming and J lost 5 bases, with 11 bases between them. CDR3 sequence: CARSYRKETEAFF. DNA of the CDR3: TGTGCCAGAAGCTACAGGAAAGAAACTGAAGCTTTCTTT.

This chain joins TRBV12-3 or TRBV12-4 and TRBJ1-1; D unclear. CDR3 size: 13 residues. Between the trimmed V and J ends, which lost 6 bases and 4 bases, there was a span of 12 bases. The CDR3 DNA sequence: TGTGCCAGCAGGCCACAGAAAATCACTGAAGCTTTCTTT. This codes for CASRPQKITEAFF.

The gene calls are TRBV3-1 (or the pseudogene TRBV3-2) and TRBJ2-7; 12 positions match TRBD2. The length of the CDR3 is 15 residues. Germline V gives CDR1 LGHDT, CDR2 YNNKEL (reference sequence). J lost 5 bases, V lost 1 base, and 3 bases had no gene match. The CDR3 sequence is CASSQALAGGDEQYF. CDR3 DNA: TGTGCCAGCAGCCAAGCACTAGCGGGAGGAGACGAGCAGTACTTC.

The CDR3 nucleotides read TGCGCCAGCAGCTTGGGACTAGCGAAGGGCACAGATACGCAGTATTTT. This sequence encodes CASSLGLAKGTDTQYF. V and J are TRBV5-1 and TRBJ2-3, with 8 positions matching TRBD2. With 0 bases clipped from V and 1 base from J, the junction kept 4 bases outside the gene matches. The CDR3 is made up of 16 amino acids. Looked up from germline, CDR1 is SGHRS and CDR2 is YFSETQ.

The V and J genes are TRBV6-2 or TRBV6-3 and TRBJ2-7; D is possibly TRBD2 (6 bases). Deletions cut 0 bases from V and 2 bases from J, with 14 bases between. CDR3 size: 16 residues. Looked up from germline, CDR1 is MNHEY and CDR2 is SVGEGT. Here the CDR3 reads CASSYSAAGVTYEQYF. The CDR3 DNA follows: TGTGCCAGCAGTTACTCGGCAGCGGGCGTTACCTACGAGCAGTACTTC.

In regard to this clone: The junction shows a germline mismatch at one end, possibly a read error. The chain combines TRBV6-4 with TRBJ2-5, with a tentative D call TRBD2 (7 bases). This CDR3 has 11 residues. Germline V gene data show CDR1 as MRHNA and CDR2 as SNTAGT. This CDR3 is CASSDAEGGNF. For the CDR3, the DNA is TGTGCCAGCAGTGACGCAGAGGGGGGGAACTTC.

This sequence joins TRBV9 and TRBJ2-1; 11 positions match TRBD1. The CDR3 is 17 amino acids. Trimming at V came to 0 bases and at J to 7 bases, leaving 9 bases not matched to a gene. Looked up from germline, CDR1 is SGDLS and CDR2 is YYNGEE. In DNA form, the CDR3 reads TGTGCCAGCAGCGTAGAATTCGGGGACAGGGGGAGGAATGAGCAGTTCTTC. It yields the protein CASSVEFGDRGRNEQFF.

V usage is TRBV24-1 and J usage is TRBJ2-1, with 9 bases lining up with TRBD2. The CDR3 has 16 amino acids. V lost 1 base, J lost 4 bases, and 4 bases stayed unmatched. The germline V gene encodes CDR1 KGHDR and CDR2 SFDVKD. CDR3 region: CATSDFTTSGYNEQFF. CDR3 in DNA: TGTGCCACCAGTGATTTTACGACTAGCGGTTACAATGAGCAGTTCTTC.

The rearrangement uses TRBV19 and TRBJ2-7; D unresolved. Germline CDR1 is LNHDA and CDR2 is SQIVND (reference sequence). V gave up 3 bases and J gave up 3 bases, with 9 bases separating them. This CDR3 comprises 13 residues. CDR3 DNA: TGTGCCAGTAGTATGGCGGTAAGCTACGAGCAGTACTTC. This codes for CASSMAVSYEQYF.

V and J are TRBV5-4 and TRBJ2-1, with 7 bases lining up with TRBD2. The trim removed 0 bases at V and 7 bases at J, leaving 7 bases unmatched. This CDR3 has 15 residues. Germline loops: CDR1 SGHNT, CDR2 YYREEE (reference sequence). CDR3 residues: CASSLGGSMENEQFF. CDR3 DNA sequence: TGTGCCAGCAGCTTGGGCGGGAGCATGGAAAATGAGCAGTTCTTC.